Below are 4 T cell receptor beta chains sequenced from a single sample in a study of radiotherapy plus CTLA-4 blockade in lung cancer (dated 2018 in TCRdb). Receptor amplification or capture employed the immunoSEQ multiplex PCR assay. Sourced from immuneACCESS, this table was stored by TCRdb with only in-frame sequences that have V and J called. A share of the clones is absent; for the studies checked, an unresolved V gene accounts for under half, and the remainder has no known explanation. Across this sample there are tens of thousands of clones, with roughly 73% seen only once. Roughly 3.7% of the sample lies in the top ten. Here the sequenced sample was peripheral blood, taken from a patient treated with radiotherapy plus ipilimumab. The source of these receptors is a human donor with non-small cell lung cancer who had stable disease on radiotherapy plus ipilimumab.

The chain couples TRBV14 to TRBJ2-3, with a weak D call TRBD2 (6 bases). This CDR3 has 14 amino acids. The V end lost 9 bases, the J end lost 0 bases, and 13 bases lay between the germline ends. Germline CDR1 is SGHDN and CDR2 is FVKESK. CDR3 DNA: TGTGCCAGACTTATAGCGGATAGCACAGATACGCAGTATTTT. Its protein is CARLIADSTDTQYF.

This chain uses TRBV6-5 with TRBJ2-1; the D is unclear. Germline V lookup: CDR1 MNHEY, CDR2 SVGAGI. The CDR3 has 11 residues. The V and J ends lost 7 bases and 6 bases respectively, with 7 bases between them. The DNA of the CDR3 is TGTGCCAGCAAACTCTTCAATGAGCAGTTCTTC. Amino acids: CASKLFNEQFF.

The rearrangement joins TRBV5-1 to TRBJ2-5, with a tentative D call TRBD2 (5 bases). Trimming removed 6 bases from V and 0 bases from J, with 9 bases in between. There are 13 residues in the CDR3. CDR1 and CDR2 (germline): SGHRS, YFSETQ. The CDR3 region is CASKTGYQETQYF. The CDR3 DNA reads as TGCGCCAGCAAAACGGGGTACCAAGAGACCCAGTACTTC.

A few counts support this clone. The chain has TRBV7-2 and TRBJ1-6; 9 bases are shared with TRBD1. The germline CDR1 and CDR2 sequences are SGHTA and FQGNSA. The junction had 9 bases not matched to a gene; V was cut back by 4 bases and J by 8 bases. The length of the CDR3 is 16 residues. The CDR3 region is CASSSHRGTGYSPLHF. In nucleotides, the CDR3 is TGTGCCAGCAGCTCCCATCGCGGGACAGGGTATTCACCCCTCCACTTT.